The next 26 T cell receptor beta chains were all read from a single sample in a study of blood T cell repertoires in COVID-19 (dated by TCRdb to between 2020 and 2021). Libraries were made using the immunoSEQ multiplex PCR assay. Not all clones reach the TCRdb copy of this immuneACCESS table, which keeps in-frame sequences only. Checked studies attribute under half of the gap to unresolved V genes and leave the rest unexplained. The sample profile shows about 160,000 clones; roughly 78% of them were found once. The ten top clones hold 7.5% to 8.5% of the sample. Sequenced: peripheral blood. These receptors originate from a woman aged 55 to 70 with COVID-19, enrolled during active disease.

This clone has more than one count but fewer than ten. V gene TRBV4-3 combines with J gene TRBJ1-4; 10 positions match TRBD1. Per the germline V gene, CDR1 is LGHNA and CDR2 is YSLEER. The CDR3 covers 16 residues. V was pared by 4 bases and J by 5 bases, with 7 bases of the junction left unmatched. CDR3 DNA sequence: TGCGCCAGCAGCCTCGACCCGACAGGGGGCAATGAAAAACTGTTTTTT. Amino acids: CASSLDPTGGNEKLFF.

This clone has a handful of counts. The chain has TRBV18 and TRBJ2-5; 11 nucleotides match TRBD2. The CDR3 sequence is 18 residues long. Germline CDR1 KGHSH, CDR2 LQKENI. Losses at the gene ends were 3 bases for V and 4 bases for J; bases not matched to a gene: 13. The CDR3 is CASSPLSSGTSGVETQYF. CDR3 in DNA: TGTGCCAGCTCACCCCTTTCTTCCGGGACTAGCGGAGTAGAGACCCAGTACTTC.

Within the sample, this clone is medium-sized. The rearrangement joins TRBV2 to TRBJ2-7, with a possible D match to TRBD2 (5 bases). The CDR3 has 14 amino acids. Germline CDR1 and CDR2: SNHLY and FYNNEI. The V end lost 2 bases, the J end lost 0 bases, and 8 bases lay between the germline ends. The DNA for the CDR3 is TGTGCCAGCAGTGAACCGCTAGCCTCCTACGAGCAGTACGTC. Translated: CASSEPLASYEQYV.

The V call is TRBV28, the J call TRBJ2-1, with D tentatively TRBD1 (6 bases). V was clipped by 8 bases and J by 5 bases, with 16 bases between them. CDR3 length: 14 residues. Germline loops: CDR1 MDHEN, CDR2 SYDVKM. The CDR3 protein is CASAPGTLDNEQFF. In DNA form, the CDR3 reads TGTGCCAGCGCACCCGGGACACTAGACAATGAGCAGTTCTTC. Based on the CDR3 plus reference TRBV28 and TRBJ2-1, the full variable domain is DVKVTQSSRYLVKRTGEKVFLECVQDMDHENMFWYRQDPGLGLRLIYFSYDVKMKEKGDIPEGYSVSREKKERFSLILESASTNQTSMYLCASAPGTLDNEQFFGPGTRLTVL.

CDR3 residues: CASSFSGGINYGYTF. In DNA, the CDR3 is TGCGCCAGCAGCTTTTCAGGGGGGATTAACTATGGCTACACCTTC. The rearrangement links TRBV5-1 to TRBJ1-2, with 7 bases lining up with TRBD1. The CDR3 is 15 residues long. V gave up 2 bases and J gave up 1 base; unmatched junction bases: 5. Per germline, CDR1 SGHRS and CDR2 YFSETQ.

This clone appeared once. This rearrangement joins TRBV5-4 to TRBJ2-5; TRBD1 matches at 11 bases. Germline-derived CDR1 and CDR2 are SGHNT and YYREEE (reference sequence). The CDR3 spans 15 residues. The V segment lost 4 bases and the J segment 4 bases; nucleotides outside the gene matches: 6. CDR3 bases: TGTGCCAGCAGCCTACGGACAGGGGGCTTAGAGACCCAGTACTTC. This codes for CASSLRTGGLETQYF.

The chain links TRBV2 to TRBJ1-3, with D perhaps matching TRBD1 (5 bases). Trimming pared 6 bases from V and 4 bases from J, leaving 13 bases between. The CDR3 extends over 14 amino acids. Germline lookup yields CDR1 SNHLY and CDR2 FYNNEI. CDR3 protein: CASRQGSSGNTIYF. In nucleotides, the CDR3 is TGTGCCAGCAGGCAGGGATCTTCCGGAAACACCATATATTTT.

This clone came up a few times. The CDR3, as DNA: TGTGCCAGCGCTGGGACAGGGGGCATCACTGAAGCTTTCTTT. Its translation is CASAGTGGITEAFF. This sequence joins TRBV28 and TRBJ1-1, with 12 positions matching TRBD1. The germline V gene has CDR1 MDHEN and CDR2 SYDVKM. V dropped 8 bases and J dropped 4; count of bases not matched to a gene: 5. There are 14 residues in the CDR3.

The chain employs TRBV14 and TRBJ1-1; D is perhaps TRBD1 (5 bases). Per germline, CDR1 SGHDN and CDR2 FVKESK. The germline V and J ends were trimmed by 2 bases and 1 base, with 11 bases remaining between them. The CDR3 is 15 residues long. The CDR3 here is CASSQRQQRNTEAFF. As DNA, the CDR3 is TGTGCCAGCAGCCAAAGACAGCAAAGGAACACTGAAGCTTTCTTT.

This clone was detected a few times. The chain is built from TRBV29-1 and TRBJ1-2, with D tentatively TRBD1 (6 bases). There are 15 residues in the CDR3. Trimming removed 7 bases from V and 0 bases from J, with 18 bases in between. Germline values: CDR1 SQVTM, CDR2 ANQGSEA. The CDR3, as DNA: TGCAGCGCACGACTCCGGGACATTTCTAACTATGGCTACACCTTC. It yields the protein CSARLRDISNYGYTF.

The chain combines TRBV7-2 with TRBJ1-5; no definite D call. Germline-derived CDR1 and CDR2 are SGHTA and FQGNSA. V lost 1 base and J 2 bases, leaving 15 bases between the germline ends. CDR3 length: 17 amino acids. The CDR3 DNA reads TGTGCCAGCAGCTTAGATCTGAGGGTATGGGGCAATCAGCCCCAGCATTTT. Translation: CASSLDLRVWGNQPQHF. Supplemented by reference TRBV7-2 and TRBJ1-5, the full variable domain reads GAGVSQSPSNKVTEKGKDVELRCDPISGHTALYWYRQSLGQGLEFLIYFQGNSAPDKSGLPSDRFSAERTGGSVSTLTIQRTQQEDSAVYLCASSLDLRVWGNQPQHFGDGTRLSIL.

DNA for the CDR3: TGCAGCTCCGAGACAGGGCCGGCCACTGAAGCTTTCTTT. Its translation: CSSETGPATEAFF. The V and J genes are TRBV29-1 and TRBJ1-1, with 7 bases lining up with TRBD1. CDR3 length equals 13 residues. Per the germline V gene, CDR1 is SQVTM and CDR2 is ANQGSEA. The V and J ends lost 8 bases and 4 bases, in that order; junction bases with no gene match: 10.

Here the CDR3 DNA reads TGCGCCAGCAGCTTGCAGTGGAGCACAGATACGCAGTATTTT. It yields the protein CASSLQWSTDTQYF. The chain employs TRBV5-1 and TRBJ2-3; no clear D gene. CDR3 length: 14 residues. Germline V gives CDR1 SGHRS, CDR2 YFSETQ. V lost 1 base and J lost 0, with 6 bases in between.

This rearrangement joins TRBV11-3 to TRBJ2-5; D might be TRBD1 (7 bases). From germline, CDR1 is SGHNT and CDR2 YENEEA. The V end lost 4 bases, the J end lost 3 bases, and 18 bases lay between the germline ends. This CDR3 comprises 16 residues. This CDR3 is CASSSSAVTGEETQYF. The CDR3 coding sequence is TGTGCCAGCAGCTCTAGCGCCGTAACAGGGGAAGAGACCCAGTACTTC.

The CDR3 protein is CASSDSPGTGSYGYTF. The CDR3 DNA sequence: TGTGCCAGCAGCGACTCCCCCGGGACAGGGAGCTATGGCTACACCTTC. V usage is TRBV9 and J usage is TRBJ1-2; 9 bases align to TRBD1. Germline V lookup: CDR1 SGDLS, CDR2 YYNGEE. This CDR3 region has 16 residues. The V segment lost 3 bases and the J segment 4 bases; nucleotides outside the gene matches: 10.

This chain connects TRBV13 to TRBJ2-5; TRBD1 matches 8 bases. Germline-derived CDR1 and CDR2 are PRHDT and FYEKMQ (reference sequence). The CDR3 sequence is 16 residues long. The ends lost 5 bases at V and 2 bases at J; junction bases unmatched: 10. CDR3 sequence: CASSLNRGWSQETQYF. The CDR3 DNA reads TGTGCCAGCAGCCTTAACAGGGGGTGGTCGCAAGAGACCCAGTACTTC.

J is TRBJ1-3 and V is TRBV9; 7 bases match TRBD1. Per the germline V gene, CDR1 is SGDLS and CDR2 is YYNGEE. CDR3 size: 15 residues. Unmatched junction bases numbered 2, after V lost 0 bases and J lost 2 bases. The CDR3 DNA reads as TGTGCCAGCAGCGTAGGGAGGGGGCCTGGAAACACCATATATTTT. It yields the protein CASSVGRGPGNTIYF. Full variable domain (outside the CDR3, taken from reference TRBV9 and TRBJ1-3): DSGVTQTPKHLITATGQRVTLRCSPRSGDLSVYWYQQSLDQGLQFLIQYYNGEERAKGNILERFSAQQFPDLHSELNLSSLELGDSALYFCASSVGRGPGNTIYFGEGSWLTVV.

The V call is TRBV5-1, the J call TRBJ2-7; tentatively, D is TRBD1 (6 bases). With 4 bases removed from V and 4 bases from J, the gap between germline ends came to 12 bases. This CDR3 contains 13 residues. Germline V gene sequence: CDR1 SGHRS, CDR2 YFSETQ. In DNA form, the CDR3 reads TGCGCCAGCAGCATGCAGGGGTCTTACGAGCAGTACTTC. Its protein is CASSMQGSYEQYF.

V usage is TRBV9 and J usage is TRBJ2-1, with 7 positions matching TRBD2. The CDR3 has 17 residues. V trimming: 2 bases; J trimming: 6 bases; junction bases outside the gene matches: 14. CDR1 and CDR2 from the germline V gene are SGDLS and YYNGEE. The CDR3 region is CASSVGLGRASSNEQFF. CDR3 nucleotide sequence: TGTGCCAGCAGCGTCGGTCTAGGGAGGGCCAGCTCCAATGAGCAGTTCTTC.

This chain connects TRBV7-3 to TRBJ2-3, with TRBD2 matching over 7 bases. J gave up 2 bases and V 5 bases, and 10 bases lay outside the gene matches. The V gene's germline CDR1 is SGHTA and CDR2 FQGTGA. The CDR3 has 16 residues. Written as DNA, the CDR3 is TGTGCCAGCAGCCCCTTTGGAGCGGGGACCACAGATACGCAGTATTTT. Amino acid sequence: CASSPFGAGTTDTQYF. Filled out from reference TRBV7-3 and TRBJ2-3, the complete variable domain reads GAGVSQTPSNKVTEKGKYVELRCDPISGHTALYWYRQSLGQGPEFLIYFQGTGAADDSGLPNDRFFAVRPEGSVSTLKIQRTERGDSAVYLCASSPFGAGTTDTQYFGPGTRLTVL.

V and J are TRBV5-6 and TRBJ1-2, with TRBD1 matching 7 bases. The CDR3 has 16 residues. V dropped 4 bases and J dropped 4; count of bases not matched to a gene: 13. Germline V gene lookup returns CDR1 SGHDT and CDR2 YYEEEE. DNA of the CDR3: TGTGCCAGCAGCCTGGGGATACAGGGGCTTACCTATGGCTACACCTTC. It yields the protein CASSLGIQGLTYGYTF.

This rearrangement joins TRBV27 to TRBJ2-3; 9 bases match TRBD2. Losses at the gene ends were 6 bases for V and 2 bases for J; bases not matched to a gene: 3. The CDR3 totals 14 residues. CDR1 and CDR2 (germline): MNHEY, SMNVEV (reference sequence). The CDR3 is CASRTSGYTDTQYF. As DNA, the CDR3 is TGTGCCAGCAGGACTAGCGGATACACAGATACGCAGTATTTT.

This chain connects TRBV5-1 to TRBJ1-6, with 7 bases identical to TRBD1. This CDR3 is built from 14 residues. Germline V gene sequence: CDR1 SGHRS, CDR2 YFSETQ. With V trimmed by 2 bases and J by 5 bases, 1 base remained unmatched. In DNA form, the CDR3 reads TGCGCCAGCAGCTTAGGGACAGATAATTCACCCCTCCACTTT. Encoded protein: CASSLGTDNSPLHF.

V and J are TRBV18 and TRBJ2-2; D is possibly TRBD1 (6 bases). The CDR3 is 14 residues long. Germline CDR1 and CDR2: KGHSH and LQKENI. V lost 4 bases and J lost 3, with 9 bases in between. The CDR3 protein is CASSRGRDTGELFF. The CDR3 region has the DNA TGTGCCAGCTCACGGGGGCGCGACACCGGGGAGCTGTTTTTT.

The chain joins TRBV7-2 to TRBJ2-7; D possibly corresponds to TRBD2 (6 bases). Trimming removed 5 bases at V and 6 bases at J, with 14 bases between. Germline V CDR1 and CDR2: SGHTA, FQGNSA. This CDR3 has 13 residues. The CDR3 spells CASSGASVGEQYF. The CDR3 nucleotides read TGTGCCAGCAGCGGGGCTAGCGTCGGCGAGCAGTACTTC.

This chain uses TRBV19 with TRBJ2-1, with 9 bases aligning to TRBD2. The length of the CDR3 is 16 residues. CDR1 is LNHDA and CDR2 is SQIVND in the germline V gene (reference sequence). Trimming removed 3 bases from V and 8 bases from J; junction bases left unmatched: 11. This CDR3 is CASSIRAGGHADEQFF. CDR3 nucleotide sequence: TGTGCCAGTAGTATTCGGGCGGGGGGGCATGCCGATGAGCAGTTCTTC.